Here is one T cell receptor (beta chain) with its context. Antigen unknown. This table comes from immunoSEQ multiplex PCR, and its TCRdb copy is limited to in-frame clones, with some not included. The sample lists 150,000 to 200,000 clones; around nine tenths were seen once. These data originate in a study of T cell responses to AZD1222 COVID-19 vaccine. Findings of the study overall: Baseline seropositivity occurred in only a handful of AZD1222 recipients. Among the donors, most were white British and more were female, and clonal diversity was possibly underestimated. No repertoire was sampled before or during the peak T cell response, only after it.

Per the germline V gene, CDR1 is SGHKS and CDR2 is YYEKEE (reference sequence). Between the trimmed V and J ends, which lost 1 base and 0 bases, there was a span of 10 bases. This CDR3 region has 15 residues. The receptor was derived from an adult in good health. Source: peripheral blood, taken on day 0 of AZD1222 vaccination. V gene TRBV5-5 combines with J gene TRBJ1-1; unclear D gene. CDR3 residues: CASSLSPKMNTEAFF. The CDR3 DNA is TGTGCCAGCAGCTTGTCCCCAAAAATGAACACTGAAGCTTTCTTT.